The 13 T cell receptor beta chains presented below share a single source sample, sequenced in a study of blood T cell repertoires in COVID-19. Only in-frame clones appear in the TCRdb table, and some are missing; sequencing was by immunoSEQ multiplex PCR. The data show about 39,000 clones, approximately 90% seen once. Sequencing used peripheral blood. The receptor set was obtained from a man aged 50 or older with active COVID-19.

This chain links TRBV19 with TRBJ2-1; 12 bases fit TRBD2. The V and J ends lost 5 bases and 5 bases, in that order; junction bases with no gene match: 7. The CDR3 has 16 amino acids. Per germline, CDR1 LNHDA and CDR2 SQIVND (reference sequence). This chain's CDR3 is CASSPRTSGNNNEQFF. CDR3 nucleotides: TGTGCCAGTAGTCCTCGGACTAGCGGGAACAACAATGAGCAGTTCTTC.

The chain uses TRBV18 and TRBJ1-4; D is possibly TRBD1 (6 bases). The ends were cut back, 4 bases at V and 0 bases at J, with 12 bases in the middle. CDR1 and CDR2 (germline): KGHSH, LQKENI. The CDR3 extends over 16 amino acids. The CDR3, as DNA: TGTGCCAGCTCACTTTCGGACAGTGCAACTAATGAAAAACTGTTTTTT. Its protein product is CASSLSDSATNEKLFF.

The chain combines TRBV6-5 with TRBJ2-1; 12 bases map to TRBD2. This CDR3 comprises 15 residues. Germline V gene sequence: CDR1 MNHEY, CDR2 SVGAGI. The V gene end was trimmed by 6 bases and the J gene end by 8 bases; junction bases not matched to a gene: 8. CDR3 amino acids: CASSTTSGGGDEQFF. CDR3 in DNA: TGTGCCAGCAGCACGACTAGCGGGGGAGGGGATGAGCAGTTCTTC.

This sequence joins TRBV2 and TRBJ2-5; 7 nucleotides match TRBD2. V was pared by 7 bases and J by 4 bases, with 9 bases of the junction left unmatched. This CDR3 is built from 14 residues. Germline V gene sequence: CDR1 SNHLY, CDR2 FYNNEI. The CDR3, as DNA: TGTGCCAGCATTCGGTTAGCTAGCGGAGAGACCCAGTACTTC. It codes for CASIRLASGETQYF.

CDR3 sequence: CASPPATSQRTDTQYF. The CDR3 DNA sequence: TGTGCCAGCCCACCCGCTACTAGCCAGAGAACAGATACGCAGTATTTT. J is TRBJ2-3 and V is TRBV7-2; TRBD2 might be the D (6 bases). This CDR3 spans 16 amino acids. Germline values: CDR1 SGHTA, CDR2 FQGNSA. Trimming left V 8 bases short and J 3 bases short, with 21 bases between.

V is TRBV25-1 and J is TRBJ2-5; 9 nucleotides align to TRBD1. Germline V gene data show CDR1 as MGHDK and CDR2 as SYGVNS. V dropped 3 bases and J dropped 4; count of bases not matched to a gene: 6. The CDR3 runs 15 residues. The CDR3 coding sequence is TGTGCCAGCAGTGACACGGGACAGGGAGGAGAGACCCAGTACTTC. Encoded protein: CASSDTGQGGETQYF. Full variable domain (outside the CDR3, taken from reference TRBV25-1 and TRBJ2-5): EADIYQTPRYLVIGTGKKITLECSQTMGHDKMYWYQQDPGMELHLIHYSYGVNSTEKGDLSSESTVSRIRTEHFPLTLESARPSHTSQYLCASSDTGQGGETQYFGPGTRLLVL.

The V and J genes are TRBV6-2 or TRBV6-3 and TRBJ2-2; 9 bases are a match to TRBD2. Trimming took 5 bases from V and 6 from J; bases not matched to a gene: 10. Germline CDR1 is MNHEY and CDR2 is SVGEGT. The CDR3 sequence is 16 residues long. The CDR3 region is CASSVSGLALSGELFF. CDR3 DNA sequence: TGTGCCAGCAGTGTTTCCGGACTAGCGTTATCCGGGGAGCTGTTTTTT.

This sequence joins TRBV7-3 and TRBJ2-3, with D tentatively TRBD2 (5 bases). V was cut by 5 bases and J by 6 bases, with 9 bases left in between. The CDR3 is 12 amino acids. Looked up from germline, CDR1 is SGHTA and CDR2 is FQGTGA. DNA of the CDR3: TGTGCCAGCAGCCCGGGGTGGGATACGCAGTATTTT. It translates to CASSPGWDTQYF.

The CDR3 here is CASSISRTENYYGYTF. For the CDR3, the DNA is TGTGCCAGTAGTATATCGAGGACAGAGAATTACTATGGCTACACCTTC. This sequence joins TRBV19 and TRBJ1-2; maybe TRBD1 (6 bases). V shed 2 bases and J shed 3 bases, with 16 bases lying between them. CDR1 LNHDA and CDR2 SQIVND come from the germline V gene (reference sequence). The CDR3 length is 16 residues.

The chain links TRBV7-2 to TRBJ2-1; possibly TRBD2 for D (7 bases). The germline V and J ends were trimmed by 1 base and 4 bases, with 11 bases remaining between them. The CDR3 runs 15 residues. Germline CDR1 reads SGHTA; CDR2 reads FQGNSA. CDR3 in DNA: TGTGCCAGCAGCTTAGGCGGGGGCGATTACAATGAGCAGTTCTTC. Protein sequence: CASSLGGGDYNEQFF.

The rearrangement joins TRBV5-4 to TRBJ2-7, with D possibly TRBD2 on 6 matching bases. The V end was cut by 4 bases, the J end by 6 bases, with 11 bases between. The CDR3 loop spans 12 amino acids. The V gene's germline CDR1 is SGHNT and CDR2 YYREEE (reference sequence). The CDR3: CASSPVGGEQYF. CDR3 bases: TGTGCCAGCAGCCCAGTGGGAGGCGAGCAGTACTTC. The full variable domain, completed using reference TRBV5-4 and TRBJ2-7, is ETGVTQSPTHLIKTRGQQVTLRCSSQSGHNTVSWYQQALGQGPQFIFQYYREEENGRGNFPPRFSGLQFPNYSSELNVNALELDDSALYLCASSPVGGEQYFGPGTRLTVT.

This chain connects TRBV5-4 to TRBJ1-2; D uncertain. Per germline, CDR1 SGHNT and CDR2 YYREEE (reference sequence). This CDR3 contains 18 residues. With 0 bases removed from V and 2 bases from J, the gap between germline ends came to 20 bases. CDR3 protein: CASSLGQTQAAWNYGYTF. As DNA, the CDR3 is TGTGCCAGCAGCTTGGGGCAGACTCAAGCCGCTTGGAACTATGGCTACACCTTC.

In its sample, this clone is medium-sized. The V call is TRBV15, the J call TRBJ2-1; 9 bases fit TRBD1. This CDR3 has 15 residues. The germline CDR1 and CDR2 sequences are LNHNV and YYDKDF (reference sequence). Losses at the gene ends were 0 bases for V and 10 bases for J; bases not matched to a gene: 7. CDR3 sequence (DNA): TGTGCCACCAGCAGAGATCGGACAGGGGTCTGGGAGCAGTTCTTC. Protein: CATSRDRTGVWEQFF.